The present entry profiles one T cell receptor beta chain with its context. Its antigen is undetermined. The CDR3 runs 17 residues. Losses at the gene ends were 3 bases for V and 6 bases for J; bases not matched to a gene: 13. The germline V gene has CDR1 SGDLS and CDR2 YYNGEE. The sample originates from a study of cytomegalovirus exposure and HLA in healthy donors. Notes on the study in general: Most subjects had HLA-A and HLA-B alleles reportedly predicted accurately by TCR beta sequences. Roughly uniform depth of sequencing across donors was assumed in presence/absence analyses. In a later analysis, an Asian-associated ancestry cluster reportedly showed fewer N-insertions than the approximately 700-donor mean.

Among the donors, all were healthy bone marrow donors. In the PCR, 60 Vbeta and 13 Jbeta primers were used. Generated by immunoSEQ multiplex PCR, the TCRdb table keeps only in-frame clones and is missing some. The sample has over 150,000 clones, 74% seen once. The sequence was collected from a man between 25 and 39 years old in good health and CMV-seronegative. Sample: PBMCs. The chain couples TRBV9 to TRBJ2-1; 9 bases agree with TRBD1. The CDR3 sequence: CASSADPGDRVRNEQFF. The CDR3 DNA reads TGTGCCAGCAGCGCTGATCCCGGGGACAGGGTTCGCAATGAGCAGTTCTTC.